What follows are 21 T cell receptor beta chains derived from one specimen sequenced in a study of blood T cells in healthy people across ages. With a J-beta primer mix and a sample-barcoded 5' primer, a second PCR ran about 7 to 12 cycles. Each CDR3 protein gets one entry after TCRdb re-called the 5' RACE reads with MiXCR. The table lists 1.2 million to 1.5 million distinct CDR3 sequences, 42% of them singletons. The sample consisted of blood. These receptors originate from a woman aged 18-29 years in good health.

The V gene is TRBV3-1, the J gene TRBJ1-1; tentatively, D is TRBD1 (6 bases). CDR1 and CDR2 from the germline V gene are LGHDT and YNNKEL (reference sequence). The CDR3 is made up of 14 amino acids. The V end lost 4 bases, the J end lost 7 bases, and 16 bases lay between the germline ends. CDR3: CASSPIPRGLEAFF. The CDR3 DNA reads as TGTGCCAGCAGCCCCATTCCTCGGGGGCTTGAAGCTTTCTTT.

The sample holds a few counts of this clonotype. The chain combines TRBV12-3 or TRBV12-4 with TRBJ1-1; TRBD1 matches 7 bases. V gave up 1 base and J gave up 7 bases; unmatched junction bases: 3. CDR3 length: 13 amino acids. This CDR3 reads CASSLGQGLEAFF. The CDR3 coding sequence is TGTGCCAGCAGTTTAGGACAGGGTCTTGAAGCTTTCTTT.

V usage is TRBV5-1 and J usage is TRBJ2-3; TRBD2 agrees at 7 bases. Unmatched junction bases numbered 8, after V lost 0 bases and J lost 4 bases. The CDR3 is made up of 16 amino acids. The germline V gene encodes CDR1 SGHRS and CDR2 YFSETQ. The CDR3 nucleotides read TGCGCCAGCAGCTTGGTAGGCGGGAGACCGTCAGATACGCAGTATTTT. It is translated as CASSLVGGRPSDTQYF.

The V gene is TRBV28, the J gene TRBJ1-6, with 7 positions matching TRBD1. V shed 5 bases, J shed 2 bases, and the junction held 9 bases outside the gene matches. Germline V gene data show CDR1 as MDHEN and CDR2 as SYDVKM. The CDR3 contains 17 residues. The CDR3 DNA reads TGTGCCAGCAGTCGGAAGAACAGGGGAACCTATAATTCACCCCTCCACTTT. It translates to CASSRKNRGTYNSPLHF.

The chain is built from TRBV4-1 and TRBJ1-1; D uncertain. CDR1 and CDR2 from the germline V gene are MGHRA and YSYEKL. V was shortened by 0 bases and J by 7 bases, with 9 bases between the two germline ends. CDR3 length: 13 residues. The CDR3: CASSQDWVLEAFF. The CDR3 DNA follows: TGCGCCAGCAGCCAAGATTGGGTCCTTGAAGCTTTCTTT.

This clonotype has more than one count but fewer than ten. The CDR3 sequence is CASSTWPRGYEQYF. CDR3 coding DNA: TGTGCCAGCAGCACCTGGCCTAGGGGGTACGAGCAGTACTTC. The chain couples TRBV21-1 to TRBJ2-7; the table's D call, TRBD1, was not checked against the DNA. TRBV21-1 is a recognized pseudogene. The CDR3 loop spans 14 amino acids.

On this clonotype: A junction boundary mismatches the germline segment, possibly from a read error. The genes are TRBV7-9 and TRBJ1-4; D is perhaps TRBD1 (5 bases). Germline CDR1 SEHNR, CDR2 FQNEAQ (reference sequence). This CDR3 is built from 14 residues. CDR3 region: CGSSPGATNEKLFF. In DNA form, the CDR3 reads TGTGGCAGCTCGCCGGGGGCAACTAATGAAAAACTGTTTTTT.

V usage is TRBV6-2 or TRBV6-3 and J usage is TRBJ2-3, with D perhaps matching TRBD1 (5 bases). Trimming left V 7 bases short and J 4 bases short, with 15 bases between. The CDR3 is made up of 14 amino acids. Germline V gene lookup returns CDR1 MNHEY and CDR2 SVGEGT. The CDR3 reads CASTRPGLADTQYF. CDR3 bases: TGTGCCAGCACGAGACCAGGGCTGGCAGATACGCAGTATTTT.

The CDR3 spells CASSSDRGQVGGAFF. The CDR3 nucleotides are TGCGCCAGCAGCTCGGACAGGGGGCAGGTCGGCGGGGCTTTCTTT. The chain recombines TRBV5-1 with TRBJ1-1; 11 bases match TRBD1. V lost 3 bases, J lost 11 bases, and 12 bases stayed unmatched. This CDR3 is 15 amino acids long. Germline-derived CDR1 and CDR2 are SGHRS and YFSETQ.

The chain is built from TRBV10-1 and TRBJ2-5; the D gene is possibly TRBD2 (5 bases). Trimming cost V 2 bases and J 2 bases, with 9 bases left between them. The CDR3 runs to 14 residues. In germline, CDR1 is WNHNN, CDR2 SYGVQD (reference sequence). The CDR3 spells CASSEGSFQETQYF. As DNA, the CDR3 is TGCGCCAGCAGTGAGGGGAGCTTTCAAGAGACCCAGTACTTC.

This chain connects TRBV15 to TRBJ1-1; D remains ambiguous. The CDR3 consists of 13 residues. V lost 1 base and J lost 1, with 4 bases in between. The V gene's germline CDR1 is LNHNV and CDR2 YYDKDF (reference sequence). The CDR3 DNA sequence: TGTGCCACCAGCAGAGGCCAGAACACTGAAGCTTTCTTT. Translating gives CATSRGQNTEAFF.

This clonotype turned up a few times. V gene TRBV2 combines with J gene TRBJ2-5, with 10 positions matching TRBD1. Near its end, the DNA agrees better with TRBJ2-7, so the J call may be wrong. Germline CDR1 is SNHLY and CDR2 is FYNNEI. There are 14 residues in the CDR3. The CDR3 reads CASSDGTGDYEQYF. As DNA, the CDR3 is TGTGCCAGCAGTGATGGGACAGGGGATTACGAGCAGTACTTC.

This clonotype was counted a few times. V usage is TRBV10-3 and J usage is TRBJ1-5, with TRBD1 as a possible D gene (6 bases). V was trimmed by 0 bases and J by 0 bases, leaving 15 bases between them. CDR3 size: 18 residues. Per the germline V gene, CDR1 is ENHRY and CDR2 is SYGVKD. CDR3 sequence (DNA): TGTGCCATCAGTGAGTCGCGGCAGGGGAGTGGTAGCAATCAGCCCCAGCATTTT. The encoded protein is CAISESRQGSGSNQPQHF.

The V gene is TRBV4-1, the J gene TRBJ1-1; 12 nucleotides match TRBD1. V was clipped by 1 base and J by 0 bases; unmatched bases: 9. The CDR3 spans 19 residues. Looked up from germline, CDR1 is MGHRA and CDR2 is YSYEKL. The CDR3 here is CASSQVPFGTGGMNTEAFF. CDR3 in DNA: TGCGCCAGCAGCCAAGTGCCGTTCGGGACAGGGGGCATGAACACTGAAGCTTTCTTT.

The chain carries TRBV6-5 and TRBJ1-1; no reliable D call. Germline V gives CDR1 MNHEY, CDR2 SVGAGI. The CDR3 extends over 14 amino acids. The ends were cut back, 2 bases at V and 1 base at J, with 8 bases in the middle. This CDR3 reads CASSYARANTEAFF. In DNA form, the CDR3 reads TGTGCCAGCAGTTACGCCAGAGCGAACACTGAAGCTTTCTTT.

The chain combines TRBV20-1 with TRBJ2-1; 8 positions match TRBD1. CDR3 length: 12 residues. Trimming cost V 6 bases and J 10 bases; bases outside gene matches: 8. The germline CDR1 and CDR2 sequences are DFQATT and SNEGSKA (reference sequence). Here the CDR3 reads CSAGAQGGEQFF. The DNA for the CDR3 is TGCAGTGCGGGAGCACAGGGGGGCGAGCAGTTCTTC.

This clonotype was seen a few times. J is TRBJ1-2 and V is TRBV30; no firm D call. The CDR3 extends over 12 amino acids. The germline gives CDR1 GTSNPN, CDR2 SVGIG (reference sequence). Trimming shortened V by 3 bases and J by 3 bases, and 8 bases separated the two germline ends. The CDR3 DNA is TGTGCCTGGAGGGCAGGCTACTATGGCTACACCTTC. The encoded protein is CAWRAGYYGYTF.

This clonotype has a handful of counts. CDR3 region: CASSLIDIDTGLVQDEQFF. CDR3 nucleotides: TGTGCCAGCAGCTTAATTGATATAGACACAGGACTAGTTCAGGATGAGCAGTTCTTC. V usage is TRBV7-2 and J usage is TRBJ2-1, with 7 bases lining up with TRBD2. J lost 8 bases, V lost 2 bases, and 21 bases had no gene match. The germline gives CDR1 SGHTA, CDR2 FQGNSA. CDR3 size: 19 residues. Variable domain in full (rest from reference TRBV7-2 and TRBJ2-1): GAGVSQSPSNKVTEKGKDVELRCDPISGHTALYWYRQSLGQGLEFLIYFQGNSAPDKSGLPSDRFSAERTGGSVSTLTIQRTQQEDSAVYLCASSLIDIDTGLVQDEQFFGPGTRLTVL.

The rearrangement links TRBV12-3 or TRBV12-4 to TRBJ1-1, with D hard to call. V was cut by 5 bases and J by 1 base, with 14 bases left in between. The CDR3 is made up of 15 amino acids. CDR3 nucleotide sequence: TGTGCCAGCAGTCGTCATACAGATGGGAACACTGAAGCTTTCTTT. It translates to CASSRHTDGNTEAFF.

This clonotype was observed a few times. The rearrangement links TRBV4-1 to TRBJ2-1; TRBD1 might be the D (6 bases). The CDR3 is 15 residues long. The germline V gene has CDR1 MGHRA and CDR2 YSYEKL. The V end was cut by 5 bases, the J end by 6 bases, with 17 bases between. CDR3 DNA sequence: TGCGCCAGCAGCATCGAAGGGGGAGTTGGCAATGAGCAGTTCTTC. The encoded protein is CASSIEGGVGNEQFF.

This clonotype was seen more than once but under ten times. The chain has TRBV20-1 and TRBJ2-7; D is possibly TRBD2 (5 bases). CDR1 and CDR2 (germline): DFQATT, SNEGSKA (reference sequence). V lost 1 base, J lost 3 bases, and 7 bases lay in between. This CDR3 spans 12 amino acids. For the CDR3, the DNA is TGCAGTGCTAGAGTCCGGGACTACGAGCAGTACTTC. Translated, it gives CSARVRDYEQYF.